A selection of T cell receptor beta chains follows, all from one sample in a study of blood T cell repertoires in COVID-19. Clones were read by immunoSEQ multiplex PCR, and TCRdb kept only the in-frame ones, dropping some. The top ten hold 3% to 4.5% of the sample, which has around 150,000 clones, around 74% seen once. The specimen was peripheral blood. Receptor source: a woman over 75 with acute or convalescent COVID-19. Both conserved end residues are trimmed from each CDR3. Each record gives: J gene, V gene, CDR3 protein.

J: TRBJ1-1; V: TRBV7-3; CDR3: ASSLQMNTEAF
J: TRBJ1-2; V: TRBV6-2/TRBV6-3; CDR3: ASSLKTDLTSNYGYT
J: TRBJ2-5; V: TRBV7-6; CDR3: ASSSSRKETETQY
J: TRBJ2-7; V: TRBV20-1; CDR3: SASWSGTSGSYEQY
J: TRBJ2-2; V: TRBV12-3/TRBV12-4; CDR3: ASSPIPGELF
J: TRBJ1-1; V: TRBV7-9; CDR3: ASSLDRMNTEAF
J: TRBJ1-2; V: TRBV5-4; CDR3: ASSVRDSLNYGYT
J: TRBJ2-1; V: TRBV7-7; CDR3: ASSLDTGGIAF
J: TRBJ2-2; V: TRBV19; CDR3: ASSPTSTGELF
J: TRBJ2-7; V: TRBV7-6; CDR3: ASSFQAGGLYEQY
J: TRBJ2-3; V: TRBV7-3; CDR3: ASSSQGGGAATQY
J: TRBJ1-6; V: TRBV4-3; CDR3: ASSQDSHRNNSPLH
J: TRBJ2-2; V: TRBV18; CDR3: ASSPTGSGTGELF
J: TRBJ2-2; V: TRBV30; CDR3: AWSHRRGVDTGELF
J: TRBJ2-1; V: TRBV6-2/TRBV6-3; CDR3: ASSYFHNDRQPTYNEQF
J: TRBJ2-7; V: TRBV14; CDR3: ASSQEPQGLTLYEQY
J: TRBJ1-1; V: TRBV2; CDR3: ASRKTDVRTEAF
J: TRBJ2-5; V: TRBV25-1; CDR3: ASSAQGIHETQY
J: TRBJ2-2; V: TRBV7-9; CDR3: ATSTGGTNTGELF
J: TRBJ2-6; V: TRBV4-2; CDR3: ASSQEYGGTGANVLT
J: TRBJ2-7; V: TRBV7-8; CDR3: ASSLAGAGNEQY
J: TRBJ1-1; V: TRBV20-1; CDR3: SASGTRGTEAF
J: TRBJ2-1; V: TRBV11-2; CDR3: ASTKPGLGNEQF
J: TRBJ1-1; V: TRBV10-3; CDR3: AISTGPATTEAF
J: TRBJ1-5; V: TRBV10-1; CDR3: ASSTGTGVFYQPQH
J: TRBJ2-5; V: TRBV28; CDR3: ASSLLSQETQY
J: TRBJ2-3; V: TRBV6-4; CDR3: ASSDSGGYTDTQY
J: TRBJ2-4; V: TRBV5-1; CDR3: ASSLFQGRGKNIQY